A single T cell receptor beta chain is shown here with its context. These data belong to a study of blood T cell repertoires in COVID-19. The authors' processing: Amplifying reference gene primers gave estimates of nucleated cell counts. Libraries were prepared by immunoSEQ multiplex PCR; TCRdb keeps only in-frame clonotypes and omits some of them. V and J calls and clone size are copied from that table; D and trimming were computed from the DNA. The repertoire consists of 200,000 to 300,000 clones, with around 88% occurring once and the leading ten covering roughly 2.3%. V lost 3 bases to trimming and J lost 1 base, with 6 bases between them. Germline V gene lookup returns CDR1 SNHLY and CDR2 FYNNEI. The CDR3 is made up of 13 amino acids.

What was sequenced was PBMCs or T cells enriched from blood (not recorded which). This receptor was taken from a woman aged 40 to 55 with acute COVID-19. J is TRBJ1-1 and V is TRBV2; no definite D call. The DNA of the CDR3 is TGTGCCAGCAGTGACAGTTGGAACACTGAAGCTTTCTTT. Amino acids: CASSDSWNTEAFF. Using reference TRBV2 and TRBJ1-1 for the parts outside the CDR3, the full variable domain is EPEVTQTPSHQVTQMGQEVILRCVPISNHLYFYWYRQILGQKVEFLVSFYNNEISEKSEIFDDQFSVERPDGSNFTLKIRSTKLEDSAMYFCASSDSWNTEAFFGQGTRLTVV.